Below, 5 T cell receptor beta chains from the same sample are listed, as sequenced in a study of T cells in Graves' hyperthyroidism and ophthalmopathy. Amplified TCR beta CDR3 regions derived from RNA transcripts. The HTBI primer set was used in a first-round RT-PCR of the TCR CDR3. One entry per CDR3 protein, called by TCRdb with MiXCR from the multiplex PCR reads. The repertoire holds about 680,000 distinct CDR3 sequences, with 35% as singletons. Input material: blood. These receptors all stem from a woman between 35 and 50 years old with Graves' hyperthyroidism.

The sample holds one count of this clonotype. The CDR3 DNA reads TGTGCCAAAACTGACACTGGAAACACCATATATTTT. Amino acids: CAKTDTGNTIYF. This sequence joins TRBV25-1 and TRBJ1-3, with D unclear. V was pared by 10 bases and J by 2 bases, with 9 bases between. This CDR3 has 12 residues. Germline V gene sequence: CDR1 MGHDK, CDR2 SYGVNS.

This chain connects TRBV6-2 or TRBV6-3 to TRBJ1-5, with a tentative D call TRBD1 (6 bases). Trimming stripped 5 bases from V and 7 bases from J, with 18 bases between. In germline, CDR1 is MNHEY, CDR2 SVGEGT. The CDR3 has 15 amino acids. The CDR3 DNA follows: TGTGCCAGCAGTCAAATCCGAGGGGGGTACCAGCCCCAGCATTTT. Amino acids: CASSQIRGGYQPQHF.

This chain connects TRBV7-4 to TRBJ1-4; D is unclear. This CDR3 contains 15 residues. Germline V lookup: CDR1 SGHVT, CDR2 SQSDAQ. The V end lost 5 bases, the J end lost 0 bases, and 10 bases lay between the germline ends. This chain's CDR3 is CASSQDPTTNEKLFF. In DNA, the CDR3 is TGTGCCAGCAGCCAGGACCCGACAACTAATGAAAAACTGTTTTTT.

Many counts were recorded for this clonotype. V usage is TRBV7-9 and J usage is TRBJ1-4, with no clear D. Germline V lookup: CDR1 SEHNR, CDR2 FQNEAQ (reference sequence). CDR3 length equals 12 residues. V lost 4 bases, J lost 8 bases, and 8 bases lay in between. The DNA of the CDR3 is TGTGCCAGCAGCTCGGGGAGGGAAAAACTGTTTTTT. Its protein product is CASSSGREKLFF.

This chain uses TRBV20-1 with TRBJ1-2, with D possibly being TRBD1 (6 bases). The CDR3 extends over 14 amino acids. V was clipped by 0 bases and J by 7 bases, with 15 bases between them. CDR1 is DFQATT and CDR2 is SNEGSKA in the germline V gene (reference sequence). DNA for the CDR3: TGCAGTGCTAGAGAGGAACAGGGCCAAGTTGGCTACACCTTC. It translates to CSAREEQGQVGYTF.